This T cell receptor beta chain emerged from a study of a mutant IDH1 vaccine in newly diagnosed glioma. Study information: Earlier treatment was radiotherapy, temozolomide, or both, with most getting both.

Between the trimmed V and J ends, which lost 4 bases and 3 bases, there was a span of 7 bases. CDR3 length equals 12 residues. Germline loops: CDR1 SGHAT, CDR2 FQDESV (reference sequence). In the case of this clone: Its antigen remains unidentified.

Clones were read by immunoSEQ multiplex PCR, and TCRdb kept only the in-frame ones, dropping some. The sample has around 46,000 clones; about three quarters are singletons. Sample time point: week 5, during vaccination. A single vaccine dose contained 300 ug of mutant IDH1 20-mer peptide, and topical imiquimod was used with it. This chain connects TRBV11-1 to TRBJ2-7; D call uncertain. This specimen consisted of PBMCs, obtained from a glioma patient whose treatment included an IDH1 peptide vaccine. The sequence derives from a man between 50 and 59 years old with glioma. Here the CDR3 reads CASSSNNYEQYF. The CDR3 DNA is TGTGCCAGCAGCTCAAACAACTACGAGCAGTACTTC.